The rows below give T cell receptor beta chains drawn from one sample of a study of blood T cell repertoires in COVID-19. Only in-frame clones appear in the TCRdb table, and some are missing; sequencing was by immunoSEQ multiplex PCR. The repertoire holds 200,000 to 250,000 clones, with 90% to 95% as singletons. The sample consisted of peripheral blood. The receptors come from a man aged 60-69 years with COVID-19, enrolled during active disease. CDR3s include the opening cysteine and the closing phenylalanine or tryptophan. Fields, in order: J gene, V gene, D gene, clone size, CDR3 length, CDR3 DNA, CDR3 protein. The D gene is left open where the match is weak. Rows may omit the clone size; those that give it use once, few, many or a size class.

j_call: TRBJ2-1; v_call: TRBV28; d_call: TRBD1; clone_size: .; cdr3_length: 13; cdr3_nt: TGTGCCAGCAGGAGACAGGGGGGATATGAGCAGTTCTTC; cdr3_aa: CASRRQGGYEQFF
j_call: TRBJ1-4; v_call: TRBV19; d_call: TRBD1; clone_size: .; cdr3_length: 15; cdr3_nt: TGTGCCAGTAGTCCCGACAGGGGGATTAATGAAAAACTGTTTTTT; cdr3_aa: CASSPDRGINEKLFF
j_call: TRBJ2-4; v_call: TRBV11-2; d_call: TRBD1; clone_size: .; cdr3_length: 14; cdr3_nt: TGTGCCAGCAGCGAGGGGGCGAGGGGAAACATTCAGTACTTC; cdr3_aa: CASSEGARGNIQYF
j_call: TRBJ1-1; v_call: TRBV10-2; d_call: .; clone_size: .; cdr3_length: 14; cdr3_nt: TGCGCCAGCAGGGGCCCGGGACAGAACACTGAAGCTTTCTTT; cdr3_aa: CASRGPGQNTEAFF
j_call: TRBJ2-5; v_call: TRBV18; d_call: .; clone_size: .; cdr3_length: 15; cdr3_nt: TGTGCCAGCTCTCTAAAAGCCCGACAGCAAGAGACCCAGTACTTC; cdr3_aa: CASSLKARQQETQYF
j_call: TRBJ2-1; v_call: TRBV7-2; d_call: TRBD2; clone_size: few; cdr3_length: 16; cdr3_nt: TGTGCCAGCAGCCCCCAGACTAGCGGGAGAAACAATGAGCAGTTCTTC; cdr3_aa: CASSPQTSGRNNEQFF
j_call: TRBJ2-1; v_call: TRBV11-2; d_call: TRBD2; clone_size: .; cdr3_length: 15; cdr3_nt: TGTGCCAGCAGCCCAACTAGCGTCCCCTACAATGAGCAGTTCTTC; cdr3_aa: CASSPTSVPYNEQFF
j_call: TRBJ2-7; v_call: TRBV9; d_call: TRBD2; clone_size: .; cdr3_length: 15; cdr3_nt: TGTGCCAGCAGCGTAAGCGGGAGGGCCCCCAACGAGCAGTACTTC; cdr3_aa: CASSVSGRAPNEQYF
j_call: TRBJ2-2; v_call: TRBV9; d_call: TRBD1; clone_size: .; cdr3_length: 17; cdr3_nt: TGTGCCAGCAGCCCGAGAGGAGACAGGGGACGGGCCGGGGAGCTGTTTTTT; cdr3_aa: CASSPRGDRGRAGELFF
j_call: TRBJ2-1; v_call: TRBV18; d_call: TRBD2; clone_size: .; cdr3_length: 11; cdr3_nt: TGTGCCAGCTCAGCACAGCGGGATCAGTTCTTC; cdr3_aa: CASSAQRDQFF
j_call: TRBJ1-2; v_call: TRBV19; d_call: .; clone_size: once; cdr3_length: 14; cdr3_nt: TGTGCCAGTAGGACTCCCGGAGGGGCGTATGGCTACACCTTC; cdr3_aa: CASRTPGGAYGYTF
j_call: TRBJ2-1; v_call: TRBV6-1; d_call: TRBD2; clone_size: .; cdr3_length: 14; cdr3_nt: TGTGCCAGCAACCAGCGGGGGGGAAACAATGAGCAGTTCTTC; cdr3_aa: CASNQRGGNNEQFF
j_call: TRBJ2-7; v_call: TRBV27; d_call: TRBD1; clone_size: .; cdr3_length: 15; cdr3_nt: TGTGCCAGCAGTTTACGACAGGGTTCAGTCAACGAGCAGTACTTC; cdr3_aa: CASSLRQGSVNEQYF
j_call: TRBJ1-6; v_call: TRBV4-3; d_call: .; clone_size: .; cdr3_length: 16; cdr3_nt: TGCGCCAGCAGCCAAGATACCCCAGGGGCGAATTCACCCCTCCACTTT; cdr3_aa: CASSQDTPGANSPLHF